This TCR beta chain was sequenced during a study of T cells after yellow fever vaccination. TCRdb independently ran MiXCR on the 5' RACE reads; one entry per CDR3 protein. The table lists around 47,000 distinct CDR3 sequences, 6.8% of them singletons, with approximately 16% in the top ten. General study points: Booster sampling recovered most clones from primary vaccination (nearly 98% CD4, roughly 90% CD8).

V was clipped by 0 bases and J by 4 bases, with 17 bases between them. The germline gives CDR1 LGHNA, CDR2 YSLEER. This CDR3 comprises 17 residues. This clonotype was counted only a few times. Sequenced here: CD8+ T cells not binding an NS4B(214-222) dextramer, sorted from PBMCs, sampled 45 days after the yellow fever booster vaccination. This receptor was obtained from a man aged 25-40 years who received the YFV17D yellow fever vaccine. The chain carries TRBV4-3 and TRBJ2-3; possibly TRBD2 for D (6 bases). In DNA, the CDR3 is TGCGCCAGCAGCCAAGAAGATGCGGCGGGAATCGCAGATACGCAGTATTTT. Its protein product is CASSQEDAAGIADTQYF.